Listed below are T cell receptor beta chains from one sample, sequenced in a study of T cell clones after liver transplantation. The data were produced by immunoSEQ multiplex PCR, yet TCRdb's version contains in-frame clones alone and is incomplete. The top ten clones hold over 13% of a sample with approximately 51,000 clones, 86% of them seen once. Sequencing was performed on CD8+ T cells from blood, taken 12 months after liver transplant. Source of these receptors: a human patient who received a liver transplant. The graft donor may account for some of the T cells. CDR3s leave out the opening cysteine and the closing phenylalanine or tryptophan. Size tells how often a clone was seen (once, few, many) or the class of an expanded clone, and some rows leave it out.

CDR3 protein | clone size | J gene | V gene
ASSHPPYSNEQF | . | TRBJ2-1 | TRBV6-5
ASSDLQGLRQY | . | TRBJ2-7 | TRBV6-1
ASSGDKRRSTDTQY | once | TRBJ2-3 | TRBV7-9
ASSVSIQSSNTGELF | . | TRBJ2-2 | TRBV9
ASSLNLGGSSTDTQY | . | TRBJ2-3 | TRBV28
ASSLRSGAYEQY | . | TRBJ2-7 | TRBV5-4
ASSLTTGYIEQY | . | TRBJ2-7 | TRBV28
ASSQSVRQGNLANYGYT | once | TRBJ1-2 | TRBV23-1
ASSLDASGSNEQF | . | TRBJ2-1 | TRBV7-9
ASSQEDAVQSYNEQF | . | TRBJ2-1 | TRBV4-1
SYLYNEQF | . | TRBJ2-1 | TRBV29-1
ASSSRVSGELF | . | TRBJ2-2 | TRBV7-9
ASSFSSGANVLT | . | TRBJ2-6 | TRBV13